This passage covers 2 T cell receptor beta chains from one sample sequenced in a study of cytomegalovirus exposure and HLA in healthy donors. Researchers ran the PCR with 60 Vbeta and 13 Jbeta primers. The method was immunoSEQ multiplex PCR; TCRdb's version includes in-frame clones alone and lacks a portion of them. The sample consists of some 160,000 clones, 9.4% of them appearing once. The sequenced sample consisted of PBMCs. The receptors were sampled from a male donor in good health and CMV-seronegative.

The chain is built from TRBV5-8 and TRBJ1-5; TRBD1 agrees at 7 bases. The CDR3 length is 15 residues. Germline-derived CDR1 and CDR2 are SGHTS and YDEGEE. The ends lost 2 bases at V and 7 bases at J; junction bases unmatched: 9. The CDR3, as DNA: TGTGCCAGCAGCTTCGGTGACAGGGATAGCCAGCCCCAGCATTTT. It yields the protein CASSFGDRDSQPQHF.

This chain joins TRBV27 and TRBJ1-2; D gene unclear. From germline, CDR1 is MNHEY and CDR2 SMNVEV (reference sequence). V gave up 3 bases and J gave up 0 bases, with 14 bases separating them. The CDR3 contains 16 residues. This CDR3 reads CASSFKWREANYGYTF. The DNA of the CDR3 is TGTGCCAGCAGTTTTAAGTGGCGGGAAGCTAACTATGGCTACACCTTC.